Below, 22 T cell receptor beta chains from the same sample are listed, as sequenced in a study of T-cell memory formation after mild COVID-19. Using its own MiXCR run on the 5' RACE reads, TCRdb lists one record per CDR3 protein. This sample yields under 300,000 distinct CDR3 sequences, of which 8.5% to 9.5% are seen a single time; approximately 20% belongs to the top ten. Sequenced material: PBMCs or a T cell subset sorted from them (not recorded which). The receptors derive from a man between 18 and 29 years old who had mild COVID-19 (a few samples of this study predate the infection). Cell type and time point are not known.

This clonotype was recorded many times. The rearrangement uses TRBV6-2 or TRBV6-3 and TRBJ1-5; possible D gene TRBD1, 5 bases. Trimming removed 5 bases at V and 3 bases at J, with 14 bases between. The CDR3 length is 15 residues. Germline CDR1 is MNHEY and CDR2 is SVGEGT. This CDR3 is CASSTPRQPNQPQHF. The CDR3 DNA reads TGTGCCAGCAGTACGCCAAGACAGCCCAATCAGCCCCAGCATTTT.

This clonotype was counted at least ten times. In nucleotides, the CDR3 is TGCGCCAGCAGCTTGTCGGCGGAGAACACTGAAGCTTTCTTT. This sequence encodes CASSLSAENTEAFF. V and J are TRBV5-1 and TRBJ1-1, with D unclear. Germline V gene sequence: CDR1 SGHRS, CDR2 YFSETQ. This CDR3 is 14 amino acids long. Deletions cut 1 base from V and 1 base from J, with 8 bases between.

This clonotype turned up a few times. CDR3 in DNA: TGTGCCAGCAGCTTCGATGGGAGTCAGCCCCAGCATTTT. It is translated as CASSFDGSQPQHF. The chain combines TRBV7-3 with TRBJ1-5; D is unresolved. This CDR3 has 13 residues. V lost 3 bases and J lost 6, with 9 bases in between. The germline gives CDR1 SGHTA, CDR2 FQGTGA.

The V and J genes are TRBV29-1 and TRBJ2-5; TRBD2 might be the D (5 bases). The CDR3 extends over 15 amino acids. Germline loops: CDR1 SQVTM, CDR2 ANQGSEA. With 0 bases removed from V and 3 bases from J, the gap between germline ends came to 14 bases. DNA for the CDR3: TGCAGCGTTGAAGATAACCGGGGAAGGGAAGAGACCCAGTACTTC. Translated, it gives CSVEDNRGREETQYF.

This clonotype turned up a few times. The chain combines TRBV11-2 with TRBJ2-1, with D perhaps TRBD1 (6 bases). V was shortened by 2 bases and J by 2 bases, with 16 bases between the two germline ends. From germline, CDR1 is SGHAT and CDR2 FQNNGV. The CDR3 extends over 17 amino acids. The CDR3 region is CASSLIRGYSTYNEQFF. CDR3 nucleotide sequence: TGTGCCAGCAGCTTAATCAGGGGCTATAGTACCTACAATGAGCAGTTCTTC.

The chain employs TRBV24-1 and TRBJ2-2, with D unclear. CDR1 is KGHDR and CDR2 is SFDVKD in the germline V gene. The CDR3 has 13 amino acids. Trimming left V 6 bases short and J 2 bases short, with 6 bases between. The CDR3 loop reads CATSPGNTGELFF. The CDR3 DNA reads TGTGCCACCAGTCCCGGAAACACCGGGGAGCTGTTTTTT.

This clonotype has more than one count but fewer than ten. The rearrangement uses TRBV7-2 and TRBJ1-2; no definite D call. From germline, CDR1 is SGHTA and CDR2 FQGNSA. Trimming left V 1 base short and J 5 bases short, with 20 bases between. The CDR3 totals 17 residues. CDR3 residues: CASSLGSRSTSLYGYTF. DNA for the CDR3: TGTGCCAGCAGCTTAGGTTCCAGGAGCACAAGTCTTTATGGCTACACCTTC.

This clonotype was seen a handful of times. The gene calls are TRBV7-9 and TRBJ2-5; no reliable D call. This CDR3 is 15 amino acids long. V was clipped by 1 base and J by 2 bases, with 11 bases between them. Germline lookup yields CDR1 SEHNR and CDR2 FQNEAQ (reference sequence). The CDR3 spells CASSLVTSVQETQYF. The CDR3 DNA is TGTGCCAGCAGCTTAGTTACTTCAGTACAAGAGACCCAGTACTTC. Drawing the rest from reference TRBV7-9 and TRBJ2-5, the complete variable domain is DTGVSQNPRHKITKRGQNVTFRCDPISEHNRLYWYRQTLGQGPEFLTYFQNEAQLEKSRLLSDRFSAERPKGSFSTLEIQRTEQGDSAMYLCASSLVTSVQETQYFGPGTRLLVL.

This chain links TRBV6-5 with TRBJ2-7, with D maybe TRBD2 (5 bases). Germline V gene lookup returns CDR1 MNHEY and CDR2 SVGAGI. The CDR3 runs to 13 residues. Trimming left V 10 bases short and J 6 bases short, with 19 bases between. In DNA form, the CDR3 reads TGTGCCACACAGACGGGGATCTTCGGCGAGCAGTACTTC. Residues: CATQTGIFGEQYF.

There are many counts of this clonotype. The V and J genes are TRBV18 and TRBJ1-2; D is unresolved. Germline loops: CDR1 KGHSH, CDR2 LQKENI. CDR3 length equals 14 residues. V lost 3 bases and J 1 base, leaving 9 bases between the germline ends. CDR3 nucleotides: TGTGCCAGCTCACCTCGGGAGTTTAACTATGGCTACACCTTC. Protein sequence: CASSPREFNYGYTF.

The V and J genes are TRBV6-2 or TRBV6-3 and TRBJ2-5, with TRBD1 matching over 8 bases. CDR3 length: 15 amino acids. CDR1 and CDR2 from the germline V gene are MNHEY and SVGEGT. V gave up 5 bases and J gave up 5 bases; unmatched junction bases: 10. The CDR3 protein is CASSAGTGNVETQYF. As DNA, the CDR3 is TGTGCCAGCAGTGCCGGGACAGGCAATGTGGAGACCCAGTACTTC.

This clonotype appeared a single time. V usage is TRBV9 and J usage is TRBJ2-6; perhaps TRBD1 as D (6 bases). The V end lost 3 bases, the J end lost 4 bases, and 11 bases lay between the germline ends. From germline, CDR1 is SGDLS and CDR2 YYNGEE. This CDR3 spans 15 amino acids. The CDR3 is CASSAQGAGANVLTF. The CDR3 coding sequence is TGTGCCAGCAGCGCACAGGGTGCCGGGGCCAACGTCCTGACTTTC.

This clonotype was observed a handful of times. The chain couples TRBV18 to TRBJ2-6; the match to TRBD1 covers 8 bases. V lost 5 bases to trimming and J lost 0 bases; unmatched junction nucleotides: 6. The CDR3 runs 17 residues. Germline V gene data show CDR1 as KGHSH and CDR2 as LQKENI. DNA of the CDR3: TGTGCCAGCTCAGAACAGGGACAGGACTCTGGGGCCAACGTCCTGACTTTC. Translated, it gives CASSEQGQDSGANVLTF.

This clonotype was found a few times. The V gene is TRBV12-3 or TRBV12-4, the J gene TRBJ1-1; possibly TRBD1 for D (6 bases). Trimming removed 5 bases from V and 5 bases from J, with 15 bases in between. The CDR3 is 14 amino acids. CDR3 in DNA: TGTGCCAGCAGTGCCGCCAGGGGTAATACTGAAGCTTTCTTT. It encodes CASSAARGNTEAFF.

The V call is TRBV7-9, the J call TRBJ2-2, with D possibly being TRBD1 or TRBD2 (5 bases each). The length of the CDR3 is 13 residues. The germline V and J ends were trimmed by 0 bases and 6 bases, with 5 bases remaining between them. Germline V CDR1 and CDR2: SEHNR, FQNEAQ (reference sequence). In DNA form, the CDR3 reads TGTGCCAGCAGCTTAGCGGGACCCGGGGAGCTGTTTTTT. It encodes CASSLAGPGELFF.

Notes on this clonotype: Sequence at one end of the junction differs from germline and may be a read error. The J gene is TRBJ1-5, the V gene TRBV10-3; TRBD1 might be the D (5 bases). CDR3 size: 17 residues. The germline gives CDR1 ENHRY, CDR2 SYGVKD. The CDR3 reads CAISESGRGSGNQPKHF. The DNA for the CDR3 is TGTGCCATCAGTGAGTCGGGACGGGGTTCGGGCAATCAGCCCAAGCATTTT.

This sequence joins TRBV7-3 and TRBJ1-4; D unclear. The V and J ends lost 1 base and 14 bases respectively, with 20 bases between them. CDR3 length: 15 amino acids. Germline lookup yields CDR1 SGHTA and CDR2 FQGTGA. The chain's CDR3 is CASSLMCRGRAGLFF. CDR3 nucleotides: TGTGCCAGCAGCTTAATGTGTCGTGGTAGGGCAGGCCTGTTTTTT.

The chain recombines TRBV4-1 with TRBJ2-7, with TRBD2 matching over 7 bases. Per the germline V gene, CDR1 is MGHRA and CDR2 is YSYEKL. V lost 4 bases to trimming and J lost 0 bases; unmatched junction nucleotides: 6. The CDR3 runs to 15 residues. The CDR3 sequence: CASSRSGGSSYEQYF. The CDR3 DNA sequence: TGCGCCAGCAGCCGGTCAGGCGGGAGCTCCTACGAGCAGTACTTC.

This clonotype came up a few times. The CDR3 reads CASSLTVVGNQPQHF. The DNA for the CDR3 is TGTGCCAGCAGCTTGACAGTAGTAGGCAATCAGCCCCAGCATTTT. This rearrangement joins TRBV7-2 to TRBJ1-5, with D possibly being TRBD1 (5 bases). Trimming took 3 bases from V and 2 from J, leaving 11 bases between them. Germline-derived CDR1 and CDR2 are SGHTA and FQGNSA. The CDR3 is 15 amino acids.

This clonotype was observed a few times. The V and J genes are TRBV7-2 and TRBJ2-1; a possible D gene is TRBD2 (5 bases). CDR1 SGHTA and CDR2 FQGNSA come from the germline V gene. The V end was cut by 0 bases, the J end by 5 bases, with 14 bases between. The CDR3 spans 16 residues. In nucleotides, the CDR3 is TGTGCCAGCAGCTTAGCTGATTTAGCGCTGAACAATGAGCAGTTCTTC. Its translation: CASSLADLALNNEQFF.

This clonotype has just a few counts. V usage is TRBV18 and J usage is TRBJ2-3, with 9 bases matching TRBD1. CDR3 length: 16 residues. Germline V gives CDR1 KGHSH, CDR2 LQKENI. J was trimmed by 3 bases and V by 5 bases; bases with no gene match: 9. The CDR3 DNA follows: TGTGCCAGCTCATCCGGGGGACAGGGTGCAACAGATACGCAGTATTTT. It codes for CASSSGGQGATDTQYF.

This chain joins TRBV7-9 and TRBJ2-2; weak D call: TRBD2 (6 bases). This CDR3 spans 15 amino acids. In germline, CDR1 is SEHNR, CDR2 FQNEAQ (reference sequence). V was trimmed by 5 bases and J by 5 bases, leaving 15 bases between them. The CDR3 DNA is TGTGCCAGCAGCCCCGGTGGAGGGGAAACCGGGGAGCTGTTTTTT. Amino acids: CASSPGGGETGELFF. Combining the CDR3 with reference TRBV7-9 and TRBJ2-2 gives the whole variable domain DTGVSQNPRHKITKRGQNVTFRCDPISEHNRLYWYRQTLGQGPEFLTYFQNEAQLEKSRLLSDRFSAERPKGSFSTLEIQRTEQGDSAMYLCASSPGGGETGELFFGEGSRLTVL.